This T cell receptor beta chain came from a study of blood T cell repertoires in COVID-19. There are 15 residues in the CDR3. The V gene lost 3 bases and the J gene lost 0 bases, with 9 bases spanning the gap. CDR1 and CDR2 from the germline V gene are LNHNV and YYDKDF (reference sequence). Generated by immunoSEQ multiplex PCR, the TCRdb table keeps only in-frame clones and is missing some. The sample holds 200,000 to 300,000 clones, approximately 91% seen once. Input material: peripheral blood. This clonotype originated in a man aged 25-40 years with COVID-19, enrolled during active disease. This chain uses TRBV15 with TRBJ1-3; D not certain. The CDR3, as DNA: TGTGCCACCAGCAGTGAGGGAAACTCTGGAAACACCATATATTTT. Translated: CATSSEGNSGNTIYF. Full variable domain (remainder filled in from reference TRBV15 and TRBJ1-3): DAMVIQNPRYQVTQFGKPVTLSCSQTLNHNVMYWYQQKSSQAPKLLFHYYDKDFNNEADTPDNFQSRRPNTSFCFLDIRSPGLGDTAMYLCATSSEGNSGNTIYFGEGSWLTVV.